The present T cell receptor beta chain was sequenced within a study of beta chain features in type 1 diabetes. Whole-study context: Healthy donors resembled patients in age, gender and cell yields.

The single heparinised draw taken from each donor contained about 100 mL of blood on average. Each of the CD4+ naive, central memory, regulatory and stem cell-like memory populations was sorted via CD45RO/CCR7/CD25/CD127/CD95/CD27. Since all of the isolated RNA was reverse transcribed, expressed TCRB transcripts were what got sequenced. Only in-frame clones appear in the TCRdb table, and some are missing; sequencing was by immunoSEQ multiplex PCR. The table has fewer than 400,000 clones, roughly 8% seen once. The table lists this clone with a few counts. The receptor's source is a woman aged 18-29 years in good health. The sequencing sample was made of central memory CD4+ T cells from blood.

The CDR3 DNA follows: TGTGCCAGCAGCTTTCCGGCTCCATCGAACACCGGGGAGCTGTTTTTT. Its translation is CASSFPAPSNTGELFF. The chain combines TRBV13 with TRBJ2-2, with D unresolved. The CDR3 is 16 amino acids. V dropped 3 bases and J dropped 0 bases, with 11 bases sitting between them. CDR1 is PRHDT and CDR2 is FYEKMQ in the germline V gene (reference sequence).